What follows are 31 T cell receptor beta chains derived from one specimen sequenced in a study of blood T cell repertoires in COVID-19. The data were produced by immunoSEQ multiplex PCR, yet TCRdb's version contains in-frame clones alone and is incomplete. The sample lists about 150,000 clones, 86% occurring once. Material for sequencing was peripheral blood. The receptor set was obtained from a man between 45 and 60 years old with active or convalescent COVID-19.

The CDR3 sequence is CASSQVKFSGQPLHYEQYF. The CDR3, as DNA: TGCGCCAGCAGCCAAGTAAAGTTCTCCGGACAGCCGCTCCACTACGAGCAGTACTTC. The J gene is TRBJ2-7, the V gene TRBV4-1; D perhaps matches TRBD1 (6 bases). CDR3 length: 19 amino acids. V dropped 1 base and J dropped 3 bases, with 25 bases sitting between them. The germline CDR1 and CDR2 sequences are MGHRA and YSYEKL.

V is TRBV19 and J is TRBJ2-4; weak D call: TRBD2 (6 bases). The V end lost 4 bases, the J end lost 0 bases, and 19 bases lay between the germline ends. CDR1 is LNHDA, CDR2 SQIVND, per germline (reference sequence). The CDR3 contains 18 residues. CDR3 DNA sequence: TGTGCCAGTAGTAGCCCAGTGGGTAGCGGATTAGCCAAAAACATTCAGTACTTC. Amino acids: CASSSPVGSGLAKNIQYF.

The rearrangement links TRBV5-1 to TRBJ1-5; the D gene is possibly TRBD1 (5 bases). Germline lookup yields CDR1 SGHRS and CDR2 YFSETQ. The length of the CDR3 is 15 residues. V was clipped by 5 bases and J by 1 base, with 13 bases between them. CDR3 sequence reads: CASRRDWQSNQPQHF. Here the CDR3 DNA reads TGCGCCAGCAGACGGGACTGGCAGAGCAATCAGCCCCAGCATTTT.

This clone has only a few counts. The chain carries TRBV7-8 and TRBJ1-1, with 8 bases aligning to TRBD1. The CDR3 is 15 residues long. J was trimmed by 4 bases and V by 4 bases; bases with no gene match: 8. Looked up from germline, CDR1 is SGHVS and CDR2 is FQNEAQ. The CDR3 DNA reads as TGTGCCAGCAGCTGGCAGGGGGCGACTGTCACTGAAGCTTTCTTT. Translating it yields CASSWQGATVTEAFF.

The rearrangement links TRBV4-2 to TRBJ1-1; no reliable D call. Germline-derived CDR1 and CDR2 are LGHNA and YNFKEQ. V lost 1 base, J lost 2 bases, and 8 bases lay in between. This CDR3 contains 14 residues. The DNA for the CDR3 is TGTGCCAGCAGCCAAGCCCCACTTAACACTGAAGCTTTCTTT. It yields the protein CASSQAPLNTEAFF.

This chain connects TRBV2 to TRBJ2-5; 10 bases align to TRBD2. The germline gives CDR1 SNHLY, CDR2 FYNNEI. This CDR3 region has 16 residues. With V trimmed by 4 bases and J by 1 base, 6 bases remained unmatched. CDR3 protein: CASSVPGLALQETQYF. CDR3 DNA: TGTGCCAGCAGTGTCCCGGGACTAGCGCTCCAAGAGACCCAGTACTTC.

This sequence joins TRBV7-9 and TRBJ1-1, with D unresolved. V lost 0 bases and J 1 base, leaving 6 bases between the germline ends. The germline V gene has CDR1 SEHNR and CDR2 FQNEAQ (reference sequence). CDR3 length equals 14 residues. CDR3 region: CASSLAPGNTEAFF. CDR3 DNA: TGTGCCAGCAGCTTAGCTCCCGGGAACACTGAAGCTTTCTTT.

The CDR3 sequence is CASSQAAHTQYF. The DNA for the CDR3 is TGTGCCAGCAGCCAGGCCGCCCATACGCAGTATTTT. The chain combines TRBV3-1 (or the pseudogene TRBV3-2) with TRBJ2-3; D ambiguous. The length of the CDR3 is 12 residues. Deletions cut 3 bases from V and 7 bases from J, with 8 bases between. Germline CDR1 is LGHDT and CDR2 is YNNKEL (reference sequence).

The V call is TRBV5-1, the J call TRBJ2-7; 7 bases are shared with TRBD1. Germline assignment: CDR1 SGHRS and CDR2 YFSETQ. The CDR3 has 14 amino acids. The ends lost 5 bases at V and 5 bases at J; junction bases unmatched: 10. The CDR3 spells CASRLEGAANEQYF. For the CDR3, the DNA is TGCGCCAGCAGGTTAGAGGGGGCTGCGAACGAGCAGTACTTC.

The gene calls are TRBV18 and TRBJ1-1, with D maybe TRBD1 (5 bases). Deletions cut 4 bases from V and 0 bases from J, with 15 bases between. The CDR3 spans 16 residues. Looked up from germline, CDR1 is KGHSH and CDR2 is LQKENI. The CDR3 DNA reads TGTGCCAGCTCACTTTACAACAGGAACATGAACACTGAAGCTTTCTTT. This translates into CASSLYNRNMNTEAFF.

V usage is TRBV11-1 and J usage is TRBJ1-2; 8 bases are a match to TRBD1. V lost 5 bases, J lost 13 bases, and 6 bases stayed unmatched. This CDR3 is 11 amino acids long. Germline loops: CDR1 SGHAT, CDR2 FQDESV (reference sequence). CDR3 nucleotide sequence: TGTGCCAGCAGCGTCGACAGGGGCCTCACCTTC. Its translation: CASSVDRGLTF.

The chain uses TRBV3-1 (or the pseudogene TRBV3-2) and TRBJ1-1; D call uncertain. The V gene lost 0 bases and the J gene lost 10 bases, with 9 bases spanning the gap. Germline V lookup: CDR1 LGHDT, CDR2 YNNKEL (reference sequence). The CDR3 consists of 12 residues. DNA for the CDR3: TGTGCCAGCAGCCAAGATCCGGGTGGAGCTTTCTTT. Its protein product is CASSQDPGGAFF.

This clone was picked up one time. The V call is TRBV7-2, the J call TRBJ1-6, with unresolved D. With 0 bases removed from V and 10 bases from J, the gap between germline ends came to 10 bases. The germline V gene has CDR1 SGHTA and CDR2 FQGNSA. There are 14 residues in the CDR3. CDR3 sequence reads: CASSLAHAGSPLHF. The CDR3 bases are TGTGCCAGCAGCTTAGCTCACGCAGGCTCACCCCTCCACTTT.

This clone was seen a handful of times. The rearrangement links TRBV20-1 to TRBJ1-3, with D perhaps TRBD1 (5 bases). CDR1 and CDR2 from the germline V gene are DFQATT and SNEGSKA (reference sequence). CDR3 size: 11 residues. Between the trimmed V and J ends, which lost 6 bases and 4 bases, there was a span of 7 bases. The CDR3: CSANRGNTIYF. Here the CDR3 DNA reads TGCAGTGCCAACAGGGGAAACACCATATATTTT.

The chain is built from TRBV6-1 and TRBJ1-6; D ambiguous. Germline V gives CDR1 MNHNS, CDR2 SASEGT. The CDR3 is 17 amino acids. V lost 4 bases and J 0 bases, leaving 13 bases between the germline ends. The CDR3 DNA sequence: TGTGCCAGCAGTGCTGAGGAAGCGAGCTCCTATAATTCACCCCTCCACTTT. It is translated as CASSAEEASSYNSPLHF.

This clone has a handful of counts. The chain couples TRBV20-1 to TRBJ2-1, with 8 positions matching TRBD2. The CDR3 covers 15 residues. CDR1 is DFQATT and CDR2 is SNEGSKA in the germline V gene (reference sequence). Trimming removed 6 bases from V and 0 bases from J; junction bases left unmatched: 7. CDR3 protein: CSASSGESSYNEQFF. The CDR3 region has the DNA TGCAGTGCAAGTAGCGGGGAGAGCTCCTACAATGAGCAGTTCTTC.

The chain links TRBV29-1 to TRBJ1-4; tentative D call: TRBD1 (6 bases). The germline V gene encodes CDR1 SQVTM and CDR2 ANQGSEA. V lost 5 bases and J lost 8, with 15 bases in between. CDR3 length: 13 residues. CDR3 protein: CSVKRTAEEKLFF. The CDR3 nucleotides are TGCAGCGTTAAAAGGACAGCGGAGGAAAAACTGTTTTTT. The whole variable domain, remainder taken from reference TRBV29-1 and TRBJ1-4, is SAVISQKPSRDICQRGTSLTIQCQVDSQVTMMFWYRQQPGQSLTLIATANQGSEATYESGFVIDKFPISRPNLTFSTLTVSNMSPEDSSIYLCSVKRTAEEKLFFGSGTQLSVL.

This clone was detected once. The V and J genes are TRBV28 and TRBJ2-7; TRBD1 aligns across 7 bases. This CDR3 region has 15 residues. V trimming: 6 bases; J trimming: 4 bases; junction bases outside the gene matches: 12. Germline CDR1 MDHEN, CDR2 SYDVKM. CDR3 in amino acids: CASSPAEGALYEQYF. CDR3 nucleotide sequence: TGTGCCAGCAGCCCGGCCGAGGGGGCCTTGTACGAGCAGTACTTC.

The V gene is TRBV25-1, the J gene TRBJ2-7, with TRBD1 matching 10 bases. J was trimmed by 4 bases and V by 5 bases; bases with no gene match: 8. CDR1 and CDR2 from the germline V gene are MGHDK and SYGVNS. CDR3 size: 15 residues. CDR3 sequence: CASSTRDRGFYEQYF. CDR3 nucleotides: TGTGCCAGCAGTACTCGGGACAGGGGTTTTTACGAGCAGTACTTC.

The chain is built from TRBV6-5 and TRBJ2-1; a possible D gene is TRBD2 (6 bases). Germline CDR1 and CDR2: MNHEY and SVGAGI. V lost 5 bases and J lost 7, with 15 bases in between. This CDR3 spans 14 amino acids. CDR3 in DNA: TGTGCCAGCAGTAACGGGGGAAGCAGAAATGAGCAGTTCTTC. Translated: CASSNGGSRNEQFF.

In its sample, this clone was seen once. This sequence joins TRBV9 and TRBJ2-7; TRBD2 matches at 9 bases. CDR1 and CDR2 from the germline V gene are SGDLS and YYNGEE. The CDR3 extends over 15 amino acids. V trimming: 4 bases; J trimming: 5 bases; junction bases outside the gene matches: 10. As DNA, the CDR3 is TGTGCCAGCAGCCCTTCCGGGACTAGCTGGGACGAGCAGTACTTC. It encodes CASSPSGTSWDEQYF.

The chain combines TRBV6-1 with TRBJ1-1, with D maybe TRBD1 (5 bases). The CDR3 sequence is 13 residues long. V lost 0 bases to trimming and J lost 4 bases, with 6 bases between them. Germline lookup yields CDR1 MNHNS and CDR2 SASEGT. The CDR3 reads CASSEARATEAFF. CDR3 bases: TGTGCCAGCAGTGAAGCCAGGGCCACTGAAGCTTTCTTT.

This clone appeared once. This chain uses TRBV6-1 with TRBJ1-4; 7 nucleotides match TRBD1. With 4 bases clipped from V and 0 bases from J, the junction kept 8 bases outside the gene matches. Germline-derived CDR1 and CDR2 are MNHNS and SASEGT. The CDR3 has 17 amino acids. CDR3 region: CASSAMDRFATNEKLFF. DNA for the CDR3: TGTGCCAGCAGTGCGATGGACAGGTTTGCAACTAATGAAAAACTGTTTTTT.

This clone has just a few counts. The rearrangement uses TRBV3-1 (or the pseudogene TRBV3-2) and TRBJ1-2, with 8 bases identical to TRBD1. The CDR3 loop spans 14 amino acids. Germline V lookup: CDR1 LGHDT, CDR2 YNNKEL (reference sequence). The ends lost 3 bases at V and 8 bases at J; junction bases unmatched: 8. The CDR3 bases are TGTGCCAGCAGCCACGGACGGACAGGGACAGGCTACACCTTC. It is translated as CASSHGRTGTGYTF.

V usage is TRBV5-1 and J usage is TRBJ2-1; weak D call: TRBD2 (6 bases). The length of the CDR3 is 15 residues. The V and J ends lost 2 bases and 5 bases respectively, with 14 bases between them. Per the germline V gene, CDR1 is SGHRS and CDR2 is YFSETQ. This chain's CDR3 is CASSFIGRGDNEQFF. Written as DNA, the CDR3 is TGCGCCAGCAGCTTCATTGGGCGGGGCGACAATGAGCAGTTCTTC.

In nucleotides, the CDR3 is TGTGCCAGCGCCTGGGGCACAGATGTGGAGACCCAGTACTTC. Translation: CASAWGTDVETQYF. The chain combines TRBV7-2 with TRBJ2-5; D may be TRBD1 (5 bases). V was shortened by 8 bases and J by 5 bases, with 18 bases between the two germline ends. Germline CDR1 SGHTA, CDR2 FQGNSA. The CDR3 contains 14 residues.

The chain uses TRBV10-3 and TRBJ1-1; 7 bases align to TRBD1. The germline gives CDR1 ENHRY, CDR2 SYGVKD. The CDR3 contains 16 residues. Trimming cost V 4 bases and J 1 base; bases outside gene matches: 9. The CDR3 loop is CAISGGRGSGNTEAFF. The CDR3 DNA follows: TGTGCCATCAGTGGTGGCAGGGGGTCCGGGAACACTGAAGCTTTCTTT.

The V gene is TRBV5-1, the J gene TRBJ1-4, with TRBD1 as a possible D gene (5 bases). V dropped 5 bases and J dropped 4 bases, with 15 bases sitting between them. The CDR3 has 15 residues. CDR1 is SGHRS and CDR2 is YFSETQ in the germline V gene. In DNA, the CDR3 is TGCGCCAGCAGGATGTTTGAACAGGTTAATGAAAAACTGTTTTTT. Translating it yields CASRMFEQVNEKLFF. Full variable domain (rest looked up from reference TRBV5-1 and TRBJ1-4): KAGVTQTPRYLIKTRGQQVTLSCSPISGHRSVSWYQQTPGQGLQFLFEYFSETQRNKGNFPGRFSGRQFSNSRSEMNVSTLELGDSALYLCASRMFEQVNEKLFFGSGTQLSVL.

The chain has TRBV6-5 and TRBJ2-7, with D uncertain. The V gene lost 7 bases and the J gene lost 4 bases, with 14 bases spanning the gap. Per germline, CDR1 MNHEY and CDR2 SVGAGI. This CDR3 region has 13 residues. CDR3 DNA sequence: TGTGCCAGCATCAGGATAGTTCATTACGAGCAGTACTTC. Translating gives CASIRIVHYEQYF.

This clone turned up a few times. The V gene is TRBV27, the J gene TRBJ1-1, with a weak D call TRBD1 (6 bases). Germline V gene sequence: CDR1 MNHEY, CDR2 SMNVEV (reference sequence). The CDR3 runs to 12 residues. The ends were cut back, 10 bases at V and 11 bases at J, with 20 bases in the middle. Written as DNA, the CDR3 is TGTGCCATCAAGGGGGTACCGCGCGGGGCTTTCTTT. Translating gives CAIKGVPRGAFF.

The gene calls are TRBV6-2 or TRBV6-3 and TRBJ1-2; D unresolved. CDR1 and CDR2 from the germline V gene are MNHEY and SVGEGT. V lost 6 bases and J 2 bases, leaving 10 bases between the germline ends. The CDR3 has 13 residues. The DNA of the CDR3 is TGTGCCAGCAGCCAACATGAAAACTATGGCTACACCTTC. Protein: CASSQHENYGYTF.